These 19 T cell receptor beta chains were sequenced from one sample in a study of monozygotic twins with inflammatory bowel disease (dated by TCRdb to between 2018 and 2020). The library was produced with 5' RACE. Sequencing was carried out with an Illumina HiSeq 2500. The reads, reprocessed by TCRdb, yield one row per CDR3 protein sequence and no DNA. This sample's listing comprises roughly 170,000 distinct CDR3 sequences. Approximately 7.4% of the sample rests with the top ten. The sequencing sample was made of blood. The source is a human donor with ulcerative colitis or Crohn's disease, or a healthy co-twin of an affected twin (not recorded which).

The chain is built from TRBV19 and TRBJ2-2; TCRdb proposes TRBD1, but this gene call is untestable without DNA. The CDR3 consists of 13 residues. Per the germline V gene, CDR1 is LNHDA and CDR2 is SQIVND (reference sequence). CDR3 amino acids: CASRQGNTGELFF.

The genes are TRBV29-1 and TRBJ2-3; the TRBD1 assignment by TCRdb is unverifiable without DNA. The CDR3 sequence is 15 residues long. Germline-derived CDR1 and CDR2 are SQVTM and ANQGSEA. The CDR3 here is CSVAAGGHTTDTQYF.

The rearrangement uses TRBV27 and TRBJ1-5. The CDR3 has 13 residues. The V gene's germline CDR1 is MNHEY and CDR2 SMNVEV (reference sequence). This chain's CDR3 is CASSAVVGQPQHF.

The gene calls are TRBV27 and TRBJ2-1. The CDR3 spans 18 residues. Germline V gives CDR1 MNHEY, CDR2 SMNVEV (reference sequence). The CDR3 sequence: CASSLSEPDTSSYNEQFF.

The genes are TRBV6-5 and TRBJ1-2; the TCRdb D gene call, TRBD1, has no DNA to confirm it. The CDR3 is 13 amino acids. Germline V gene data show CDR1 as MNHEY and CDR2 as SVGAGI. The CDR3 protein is CASSYGDSYGYTF.

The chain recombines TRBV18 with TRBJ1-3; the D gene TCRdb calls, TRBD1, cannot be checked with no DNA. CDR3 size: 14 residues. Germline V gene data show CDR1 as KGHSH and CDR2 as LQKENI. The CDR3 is CASSRDSSGNTIYF. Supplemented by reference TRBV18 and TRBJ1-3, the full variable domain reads NAGVMQNPRHLVRRRGQEARLRCSPMKGHSHVYWYRQLPEEGLKFMVYLQKENIIDESGMPKERFSAEFPKEGPSILRIQQVVRGDSAAYFCASSRDSSGNTIYFGEGSWLTVV.

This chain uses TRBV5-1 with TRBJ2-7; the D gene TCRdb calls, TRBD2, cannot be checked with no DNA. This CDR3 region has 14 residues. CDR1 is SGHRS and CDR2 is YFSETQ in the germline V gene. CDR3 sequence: CASSTGTSGIHQYF.

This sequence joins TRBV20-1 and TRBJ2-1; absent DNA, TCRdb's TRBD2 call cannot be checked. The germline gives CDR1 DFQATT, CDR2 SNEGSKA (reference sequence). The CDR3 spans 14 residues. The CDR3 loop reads CSARVAGDYNEQFF.

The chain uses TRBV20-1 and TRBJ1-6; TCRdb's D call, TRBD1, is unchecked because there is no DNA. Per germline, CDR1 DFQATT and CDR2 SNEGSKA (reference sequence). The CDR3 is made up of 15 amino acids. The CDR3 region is CSVVARGTYNSPLHF.

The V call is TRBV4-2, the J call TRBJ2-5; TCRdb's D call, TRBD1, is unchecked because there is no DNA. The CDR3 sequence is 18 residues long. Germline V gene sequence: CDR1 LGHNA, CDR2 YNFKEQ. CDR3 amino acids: CASSQDSLMDREQETQYF.

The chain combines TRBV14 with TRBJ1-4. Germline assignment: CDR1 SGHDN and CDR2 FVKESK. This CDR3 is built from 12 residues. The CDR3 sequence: CASSLEIGKLFF.

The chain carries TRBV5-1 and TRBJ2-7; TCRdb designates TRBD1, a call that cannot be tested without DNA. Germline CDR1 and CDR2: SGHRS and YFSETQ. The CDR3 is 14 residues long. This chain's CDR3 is CASSLEGQSYEQYF.

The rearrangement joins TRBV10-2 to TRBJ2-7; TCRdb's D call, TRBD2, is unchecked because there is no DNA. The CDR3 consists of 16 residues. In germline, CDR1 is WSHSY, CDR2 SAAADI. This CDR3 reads CASSVDPGLETYEQYF.

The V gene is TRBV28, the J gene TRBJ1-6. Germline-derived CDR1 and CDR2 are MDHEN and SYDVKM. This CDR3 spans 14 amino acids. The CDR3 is CASSYPTQLSPLHF. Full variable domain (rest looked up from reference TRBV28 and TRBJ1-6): DVKVTQSSRYLVKRTGEKVFLECVQDMDHENMFWYRQDPGLGLRLIYFSYDVKMKEKGDIPEGYSVSREKKERFSLILESASTNQTSMYLCASSYPTQLSPLHFGNGTRLTVT.

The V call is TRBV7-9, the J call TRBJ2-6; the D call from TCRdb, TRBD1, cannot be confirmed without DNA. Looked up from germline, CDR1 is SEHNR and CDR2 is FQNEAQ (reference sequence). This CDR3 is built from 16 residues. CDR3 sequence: CASREGAGSGANVLTF.

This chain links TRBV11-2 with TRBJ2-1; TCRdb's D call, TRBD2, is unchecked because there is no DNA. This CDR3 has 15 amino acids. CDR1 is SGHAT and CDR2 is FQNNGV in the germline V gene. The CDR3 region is CASSLDLSSGNEQFF.

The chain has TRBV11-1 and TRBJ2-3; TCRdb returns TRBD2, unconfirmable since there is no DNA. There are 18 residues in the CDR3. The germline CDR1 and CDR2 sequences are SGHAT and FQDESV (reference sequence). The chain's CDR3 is CASSFLPPSGRRADTQYF.

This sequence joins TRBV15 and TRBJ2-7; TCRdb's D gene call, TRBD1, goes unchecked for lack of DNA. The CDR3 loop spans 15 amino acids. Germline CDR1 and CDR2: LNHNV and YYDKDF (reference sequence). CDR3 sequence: CATSRGQGPGYEQYF.

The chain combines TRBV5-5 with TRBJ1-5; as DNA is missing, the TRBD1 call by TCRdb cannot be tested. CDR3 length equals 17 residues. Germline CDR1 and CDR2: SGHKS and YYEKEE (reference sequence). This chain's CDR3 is CASSYQPQGYSNQPQHF.